The rows below give T cell receptor beta chains drawn from one sample of a study of early T cells in non-severe SARS-CoV-2 infection. Each CDR3 protein gets one entry after TCRdb re-called the 5' RACE reads with MiXCR. The sample yields about 56,000 distinct CDR3 sequences, around 16% seen once. The starting material was whole blood, obtained at baseline. The receptors stem from an adult who was a healthcare worker with PCR-confirmed SARS-CoV-2 infection or an uninfected control (not recorded which). Both conserved end residues are part of each CDR3. The D gene is left open where the match is weak. Some rows have no size entry. The others give once, few or many, or a class for an expanded clone.

CDR3: CASSRYSMSSYNEQFF
DNA: TGCGCCAGCAGCCGCTATTCAATGAGCTCCTACAATGAGCAGTTCTTC
V: TRBV4-1
size: few
J: TRBJ2-1
D: -

CDR3: CATSATSGSPGELFF
DNA: TGTGCCACCAGCGCGACTAGCGGGAGCCCCGGGGAGCTGTTTTTT
V: TRBV15
size: many
J: TRBJ2-2
D: TRBD2

CDR3: CASIRGRGYGYTF
DNA: TGTGCCAGCATTAGGGGGCGCGGCTATGGCTACACCTTC
V: TRBV6-1
size: few
J: TRBJ1-2
D: TRBD1

CDR3: CASSQQGAGTDTQYF
DNA: TGTGCCAGCAGTCAACAGGGGGCGGGTACAGATACGCAGTATTTT
V: TRBV12-3/TRBV12-4
size: -
J: TRBJ2-3
D: TRBD1

CDR3: CASNLARRPSSYNEQFF
DNA: TGTGCCAGCAACTTAGCGCGGCGCCCGAGCTCCTACAATGAGCAGTTCTTC
V: TRBV7-8
size: -
J: TRBJ2-1
D: -

CDR3: CASSLTGPNTEAFF
DNA: TGTGCCAGCAGCTTGACAGGGCCGAACACTGAAGCTTTCTTT
V: TRBV7-9
size: few
J: TRBJ1-1
D: TRBD1

CDR3: CSATGLLNEQFF
DNA: TGCAGTGCTACAGGACTTCTGAATGAGCAGTTCTTC
V: TRBV20-1
size: many
J: TRBJ2-1
D: -

CDR3: CASSLGTAREETQYF
DNA: TGCGCCAGCAGCTTGGGGACTGCGAGGGAAGAGACCCAGTACTTC
V: TRBV5-1
size: few
J: TRBJ2-5
D: -

CDR3: CASSQDGRGTPYEQYF
DNA: TGCGCCAGCAGCCAAGATGGTAGAGGGACCCCCTACGAGCAGTACTTC
V: TRBV4-1
size: few
J: TRBJ2-7
D: -

CDR3: CASSSPDAADTQYF
DNA: TGTGCCAGCAGCTCCCCGGACGCGGCAGATACGCAGTATTTT
V: TRBV7-6
size: few
J: TRBJ2-3
D: -

CDR3: CSAPGQGADTQYF
DNA: TGCAGTGCCCCTGGACAGGGGGCGGATACGCAGTATTTT
V: TRBV20-1
size: -
J: TRBJ2-3
D: TRBD1

CDR3: CASSPGLAGIGSYNEQFF
DNA: TGTGCCAGCAGCCCCGGACTAGCGGGGATCGGATCCTACAATGAGCAGTTCTTC
V: TRBV6-6
size: -
J: TRBJ2-1
D: TRBD2

CDR3: CAISESTADINQYF
DNA: TGTGCCATCAGTGAGTCGACCGCGGATATAAATCAGTATTTT
V: TRBV10-3
size: few
J: TRBJ2-3
D: -

CDR3: CASSRGLAGGSVVLDTQYF
DNA: TGTGCCAGCAGTCGTGGCCTAGCGGGAGGTTCGGTGGTATTGGATACGCAGTATTTT
V: TRBV6-2/TRBV6-3
size: -
J: TRBJ2-3
D: TRBD2

CDR3: CSAIMNTEAFF
DNA: TGCAGTGCTATAATGAACACTGAAGCTTTCTTT
V: TRBV20-1
size: -
J: TRBJ1-1
D: -

CDR3: CASSGAGSSYNEQFF
DNA: TGTGCCAGCAGTGGGGCGGGGAGCTCCTACAATGAGCAGTTCTTC
V: TRBV2
size: few
J: TRBJ2-1
D: -

CDR3: CASSQGTNTDTQYF
DNA: TGCGCCAGCAGCCAAGGGACTAACACAGATACGCAGTATTTT
V: TRBV4-1
size: -
J: TRBJ2-3
D: -

CDR3: CSVDLAGGNEQFF
DNA: TGCAGCGTTGATCTAGCGGGGGGAAATGAGCAGTTCTTC
V: TRBV29-1
size: few
J: TRBJ2-1
D: TRBD2

CDR3: CASSFYRDQPQHF
DNA: TGTGCCAGCAGCTTTTATAGGGATCAGCCCCAGCATTTT
V: TRBV13
size: -
J: TRBJ1-5
D: -

CDR3: CASSPLPAGTGGTYEQYF
DNA: TGCGCCAGCAGTCCTCTCCCGGCGGGGACAGGGGGCACCTACGAGCAGTACTTC
V: TRBV5-1
size: -
J: TRBJ2-7
D: TRBD1

CDR3: CASLDSRTDTQYF
DNA: TGTGCCAGCCTGGACAGTCGCACAGATACGCAGTATTTT
V: TRBV28
size: many
J: TRBJ2-3
D: -

CDR3: CSAALAGDLDTQYF
DNA: TGCAGTGCGGCACTAGCGGGAGACTTAGATACGCAGTATTTT
V: TRBV20-1
size: -
J: TRBJ2-3
D: TRBD2

CDR3: CASTTDSSYNEQFF
DNA: TGCGCCAGCACAACAGACAGCTCCTACAATGAGCAGTTCTTC
V: TRBV5-1
size: few
J: TRBJ2-1
D: -

CDR3: CASSQWGLNTEAFF
DNA: TGTGCCAGCAGCCAATGGGGTCTGAACACTGAAGCTTTCTTT
V: TRBV3-1
size: few
J: TRBJ1-1
D: -

CDR3: CASSPPAAGVKEQYF
DNA: TGTGCCAGCTCACCACCGGCCGCGGGGGTAAAGGAGCAGTACTTC
V: TRBV18
size: -
J: TRBJ2-7
D: TRBD2

CDR3: CSARPGQGYGYTF
DNA: TGCAGTGCTAGACCGGGACAGGGCTATGGCTACACCTTC
V: TRBV20-1
size: -
J: TRBJ1-2
D: TRBD1

CDR3: CSASNRADTQYF
DNA: TGCAGTGCTAGCAACCGAGCAGATACGCAGTATTTT
V: TRBV20-1
size: -
J: TRBJ2-3
D: -

CDR3: CASSLRAGQGTDTQYF
DNA: TGTGCCAGCAGCCTCCGGGCCGGGCAGGGCACAGATACGCAGTATTTT
V: TRBV7-8
size: -
J: TRBJ2-3
D: -

CDR3: CASRARGLDADTQYF
DNA: TGTGCCAGCAGGGCTCGAGGCCTCGACGCAGATACGCAGTATTTT
V: TRBV7-9
size: few
J: TRBJ2-3
D: -

CDR3: CASSPDTGSLQETQYF
DNA: TGTGCCAGCAGTCCAGACACCGGCTCACTCCAAGAGACCCAGTACTTC
V: TRBV28
size: -
J: TRBJ2-5
D: -

CDR3: CASSERASGSGEQYF
DNA: TGCGCCAGCAGTGAACGAGCTAGCGGGAGTGGGGAGCAGTACTTC
V: TRBV10-2
size: -
J: TRBJ2-7
D: TRBD2

CDR3: CASSQGTELSYEQYF
DNA: TGCGCCAGCAGCCAAGGGACAGAGCTCTCCTACGAGCAGTACTTC
V: TRBV4-1
size: -
J: TRBJ2-7
D: -

CDR3: CASSFDAGTQKAFF
DNA: TGCGCCAGCAGCTTTGACGCCGGGACACAGAAAGCTTTCTTT
V: TRBV5-1
size: -
J: TRBJ1-1
D: -

CDR3: CASTGTGITGELFF
DNA: TGTGCCAGTACCGGGACAGGGATAACCGGGGAGCTGTTTTTT
V: TRBV19
size: -
J: TRBJ2-2
D: TRBD1

CDR3: CASSQDRRPKPSGGSYEQYF
DNA: TGCGCCAGCAGCCAAGACCGCCGCCCTAAACCTAGCGGGGGTTCCTACGAGCAGTACTTC
V: TRBV4-1
size: -
J: TRBJ2-7
D: TRBD2

CDR3: CASSSGMQTNSPLHF
DNA: TGTGCCAGCTCCAGCGGGATGCAGACTAATTCACCCCTCCACTTT
V: TRBV18
size: -
J: TRBJ1-6
D: -

CDR3: CSAVGREIRETQYF
DNA: TGCAGTGCCGTTGGGCGGGAGATAAGGGAGACCCAGTACTTC
V: TRBV20-1
size: few
J: TRBJ2-5
D: TRBD2

CDR3: CSATTLAGSTDTQYF
DNA: TGCAGCGCGACCACCCTGGCGGGAAGCACAGATACGCAGTATTTT
V: TRBV29-1
size: -
J: TRBJ2-3
D: -

CDR3: CASSQWGQISSYEQYF
DNA: TGTGCCAGCAGCCAATGGGGACAGATAAGCTCCTACGAGCAGTACTTC
V: TRBV14
size: -
J: TRBJ2-7
D: TRBD1

CDR3: CASSSALNTQYF
DNA: TGTGCCAGCAGCTCGGCGTTAAATACGCAGTATTTT
V: TRBV3-1
size: few
J: TRBJ2-3
D: -

CDR3: CASSWDRRQYF
DNA: TGTGCCAGCAGCTGGGACAGGCGGCAGTACTTC
V: TRBV7-9
size: -
J: TRBJ2-7
D: TRBD1

CDR3: CASSLALTYEQYF
DNA: TGTGCCAGCAGCTTAGCTCTTACCTACGAGCAGTACTTC
V: TRBV7-7
size: few
J: TRBJ2-7
D: -